One and the same sample provided the 2 T cell receptor beta chains below, sequenced in a study of T cell repertoires in cytomegalovirus infection. One entry per CDR3 protein results from TCRdb running MiXCR on the reads. The repertoire has approximately 170,000 distinct CDR3 sequences, approximately 17% of them found once; the top ten carry around 19%. Sequenced input: CD8+ T cells from PBMCs. The origin of the receptors is a human donor in good health (CMV status not recorded). Some clones in this sample may be carry-over from other donors' samples.

The genes are TRBV14 and TRBJ1-2; 9 bases fit TRBD1. With V trimmed by 5 bases and J by 11 bases, 15 bases remained unmatched. From germline, CDR1 is SGHDN and CDR2 FVKESK. CDR3 size: 15 residues. CDR3 coding DNA: TGTGCCAGCAGCTCCCCGGGACAGGGTTTTCTGTCATACACCTTC. Its translation is CASSSPGQGFLSYTF. The full variable domain, completed using reference TRBV14 and TRBJ1-2, is EAGVTQFPSHSVIEKGQTVTLRCDPISGHDNLYWYRRVMGKEIKFLLHFVKESKQDESGMPNNRFLAERTGGTYSTLKVQPAELEDSGVYFCASSSPGQGFLSYTFGSGTRLTVV.

This clonotype was counted only a few times. The chain recombines TRBV7-2 with TRBJ2-1, with TRBD2 matching 10 bases. With 1 base clipped from V and 14 bases from J, the junction kept 8 bases outside the gene matches. Germline CDR1 reads SGHTA; CDR2 reads FQGNSA. CDR3 length: 14 residues. The DNA of the CDR3 is TGTGCCAGCAGCTTAGTAAAGCGGGAGGGCCGTGAGTTCTTC. Its translation is CASSLVKREGREFF.